A single TCR beta chain is shown here with its context. Data came from immunoSEQ multiplex PCR; TCRdb stores just in-frame clones and leaves some out. The table lists roughly 120,000 clones, 89% of them singletons. This specimen belongs to a study of T cell responses to AZD1222 COVID-19 vaccine. The CDR3 length is 15 residues. Germline V gene lookup returns CDR1 LNHDA and CDR2 SQIVND (reference sequence). V gave up 6 bases and J gave up 8 bases; unmatched junction bases: 13. This chain connects TRBV19 to TRBJ2-1; 7 bases match TRBD2. The sequencing used peripheral blood, collected on day 0 of AZD1222 vaccination. This receptor was identified in an adult in good health. The CDR3 loop is CASRAGLAEGDEQFF. The CDR3 bases are TGTGCCAGTAGGGCTGGGCTAGCGGAAGGGGATGAGCAGTTCTTC.